This is a list of T cell receptor beta chains from one sample in a study of cytomegalovirus exposure and HLA in healthy donors. Here immunoSEQ multiplex PCR was the method, and the copy in TCRdb shows in-frame clones only, minus some. The data contain around 90,000 clones, about 68% of them seen just once; the ten biggest clones take up over 2%. Source material: PBMCs. Every receptor here comes from a human donor in good health. The CDR3 runs from the conserved cysteine through the conserved F or W. The D gene is left open where the match is weak. Clone size is shown for a subset of rows, as once, few, many or a class of expanded clone.

clone size	D gene	V gene	J gene	CDR3 DNA	CDR3 protein
.	TRBD1	TRBV11-2	TRBJ1-5	TGTGCCAGCAGCGAGGACAGGGTGGGCTATCAGCCCCAGCATTTT	CASSEDRVGYQPQHF
.	.	TRBV9	TRBJ2-3	TGTGCCAGCAGCTCGGGTTTTCCAGATACGCAGTATTTT	CASSSGFPDTQYF
.	TRBD1	TRBV4-3	TRBJ1-6	TGCGCCAGCAGCCCGGGACAGCACAATTCACCCCTCCACTTT	CASSPGQHNSPLHF
.	.	TRBV5-6	TRBJ1-6	TGTGCCAGCAGCGGCTCTTATAATTCACCCCTCCACTTT	CASSGSYNSPLHF
.	.	TRBV19	TRBJ1-2	TGTGCCAGTAGTAGTCTGGCCCATAGCTACACCTTC	CASSSLAHSYTF
.	.	TRBV15	TRBJ1-5	TGTGCCACCAGCATGATCTACAATCAGCCCCAGCATTTT	CATSMIYNQPQHF
once	TRBD2	TRBV7-2	TRBJ2-5	TGTGCCAGCAGCTTAAGCCTAGCGGGGACCCGCCCTCGGGAGCAGTACTTC	CASSLSLAGTRPREQYF
.	.	TRBV5-1	TRBJ1-6	TGCGCCAGCAGCCCTTCCGAGAATTCACCCCTCCACTTT	CASSPSENSPLHF
.	.	TRBV19	TRBJ1-1	TGTGCCAGTAGTGTTTTTAACCTCAGGGGCAAGAACACTGAAGCTTTCTTT	CASSVFNLRGKNTEAFF
.	TRBD2	TRBV6-5	TRBJ2-1	TGTGCCAGCAGTTCTCCCTTAGCGGGGGGGCTTAATGAGCAGTTCTTC	CASSSPLAGGLNEQFF